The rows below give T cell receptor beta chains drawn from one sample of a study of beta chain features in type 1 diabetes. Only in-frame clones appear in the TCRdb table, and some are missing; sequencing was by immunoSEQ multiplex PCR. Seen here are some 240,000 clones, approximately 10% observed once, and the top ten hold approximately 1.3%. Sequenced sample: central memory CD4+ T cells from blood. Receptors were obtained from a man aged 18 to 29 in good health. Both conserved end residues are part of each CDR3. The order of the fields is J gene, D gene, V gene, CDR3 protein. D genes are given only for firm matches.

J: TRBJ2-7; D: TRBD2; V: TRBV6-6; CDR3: CASSYSILAGSPAYF
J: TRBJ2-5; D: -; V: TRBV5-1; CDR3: CASSLGQQETQYF
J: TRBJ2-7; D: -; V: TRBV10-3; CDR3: CAISYGGRYEQYF
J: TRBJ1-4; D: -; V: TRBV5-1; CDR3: CASSLGQDNEKLFF
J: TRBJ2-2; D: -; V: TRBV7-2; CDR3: CASSLGSDTGELFF
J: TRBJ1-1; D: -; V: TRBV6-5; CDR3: CASSYSNQDTEAFF
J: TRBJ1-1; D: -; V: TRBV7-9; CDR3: CASSQESRIEAFF
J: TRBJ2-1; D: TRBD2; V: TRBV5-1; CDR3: CASSLIAGSYNEQFF
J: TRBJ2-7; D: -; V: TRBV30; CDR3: CAWKGSYEQYF
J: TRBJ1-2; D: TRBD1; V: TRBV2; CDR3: CASTGQGARGYTF
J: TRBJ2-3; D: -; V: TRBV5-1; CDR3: CASSLDGSYTQYF
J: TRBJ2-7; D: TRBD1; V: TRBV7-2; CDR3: CASSMDRPSSYEQYF
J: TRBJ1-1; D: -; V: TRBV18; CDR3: CASSPATEGEAFF
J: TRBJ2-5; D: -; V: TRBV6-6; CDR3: CASSYGDEVSETQYF
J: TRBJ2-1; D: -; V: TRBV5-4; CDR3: CASSLLDPDVNEQFF
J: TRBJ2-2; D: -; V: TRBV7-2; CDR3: CASRFTTAGELFF
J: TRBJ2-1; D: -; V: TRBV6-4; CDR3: CASSDPSGHRNEQFF
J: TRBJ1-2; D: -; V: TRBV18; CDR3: CASSPSGDGYTF
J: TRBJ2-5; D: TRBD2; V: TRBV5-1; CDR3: CASSRTSVEETQYF
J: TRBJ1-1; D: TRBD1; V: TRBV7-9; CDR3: CASSFLTGETEAFF
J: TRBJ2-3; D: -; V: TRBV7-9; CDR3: CASSLATHTDTQYF
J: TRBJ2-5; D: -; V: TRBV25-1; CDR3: CASSPLGKQETQYF
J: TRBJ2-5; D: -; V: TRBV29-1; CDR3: CSVREGPGETQYF
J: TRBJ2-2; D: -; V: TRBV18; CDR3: CASSPRDSDTGELFF
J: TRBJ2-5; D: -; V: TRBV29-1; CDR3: CSVRRDRQETQYF
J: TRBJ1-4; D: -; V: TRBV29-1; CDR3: CSVGGRGPDEKLFF
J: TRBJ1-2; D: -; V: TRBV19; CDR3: CASSMRQAYYGYTF
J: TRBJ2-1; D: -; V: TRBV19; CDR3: CASSWQGWDTEQFF
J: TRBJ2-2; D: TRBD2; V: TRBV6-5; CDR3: CASSQRTSVAGELFF
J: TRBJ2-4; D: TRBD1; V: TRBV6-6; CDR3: CASSEDRATAKNIQYF
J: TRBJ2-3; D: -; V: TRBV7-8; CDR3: CASSLALSEYTDTQYF
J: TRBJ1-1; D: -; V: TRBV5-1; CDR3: CASSPNGPSMNTEAFF